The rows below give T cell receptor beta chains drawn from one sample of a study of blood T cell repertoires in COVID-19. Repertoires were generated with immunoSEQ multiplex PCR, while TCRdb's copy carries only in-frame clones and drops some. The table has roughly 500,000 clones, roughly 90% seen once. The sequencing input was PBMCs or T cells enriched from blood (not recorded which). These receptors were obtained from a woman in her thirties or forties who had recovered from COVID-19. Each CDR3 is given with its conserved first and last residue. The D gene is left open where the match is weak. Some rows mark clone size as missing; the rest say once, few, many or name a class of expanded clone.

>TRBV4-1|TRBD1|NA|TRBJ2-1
CASSQGGGRNEQFF
TGCGCCAGCAGCCAAGGAGGGGGCCGAAATGAGCAGTTCTTC
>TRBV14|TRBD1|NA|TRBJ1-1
CASSSTGVTEAFF
TGTGCCAGCAGCTCTACAGGGGTGACTGAAGCTTTCTTT
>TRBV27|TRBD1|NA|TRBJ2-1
CASSPRPTGGHPNEQFF
TGTGCCAGCAGTCCCCGACCTACAGGGGGCCATCCCAATGAGCAGTTCTTC
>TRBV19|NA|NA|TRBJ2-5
CASRGADQETQYF
TGTGCCAGCCGTGGAGCGGACCAAGAGACCCAGTACTTC
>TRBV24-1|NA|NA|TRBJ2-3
CATSDFGGGLPDTQYF
TGTGCCACCAGTGATTTTGGAGGGGGCTTACCAGATACGCAGTATTTT
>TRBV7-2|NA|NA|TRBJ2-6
CASSPNSGANVLTF
TGTGCCAGCAGCCCCAACTCTGGGGCCAACGTCCTGACTTTC
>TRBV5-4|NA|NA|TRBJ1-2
CASSFPTEYGYTF
TGTGCCAGCAGCTTCCCGACGGAGTATGGCTACACCTTC
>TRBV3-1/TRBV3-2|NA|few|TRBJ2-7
CASSKGTGAGYEQYF
TGTGCCAGCAGTAAAGGAACGGGAGCCGGATACGAGCAGTACTTC
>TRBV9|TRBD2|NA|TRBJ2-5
CASSNRGRTGETQYF
TGTGCCAGCAGCAACCGCGGGAGAACCGGAGAGACCCAGTACTTC
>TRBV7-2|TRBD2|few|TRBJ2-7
CASSPQGTSGSYEQYF
TGTGCCAGCAGCCCCCAAGGGACTAGCGGGAGCTACGAGCAGTACTTC
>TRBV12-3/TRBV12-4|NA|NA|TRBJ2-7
CASTPKYF
TGTGCCAGCACCCCTAAGTACTTC
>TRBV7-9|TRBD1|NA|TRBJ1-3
CASSSTGLQAGNTIYF
TGTGCCAGCAGCTCGACAGGGCTACAGGCTGGAAACACCATATATTTT
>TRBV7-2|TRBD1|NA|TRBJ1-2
CASSLLGQGANTF
TGTGCCAGCAGCTTACTTGGACAGGGGGCCAACACCTTC
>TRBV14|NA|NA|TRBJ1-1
CASSYLQKTEAFF
TGTGCCAGCAGCTATCTTCAGAAAACTGAAGCTTTCTTT
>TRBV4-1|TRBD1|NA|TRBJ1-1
CASSQSLGQGGTEAFF
TGCGCCAGCAGCCAAAGTCTGGGACAGGGGGGAACTGAAGCTTTCTTT
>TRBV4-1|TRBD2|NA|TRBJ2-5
CASSPLGGSGAVSIRETQYF
TGCGCCAGCAGCCCGTTAGGAGGTAGCGGGGCTGTAAGTATTAGGGAGACCCAGTACTTC
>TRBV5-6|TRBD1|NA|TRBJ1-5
CASSYGTENQPQHF
TGTGCCAGCAGCTACGGGACAGAAAATCAGCCCCAGCATTTT
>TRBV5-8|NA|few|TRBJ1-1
CASSLTAMNTEAFF
TGTGCCAGCAGCTTGACAGCCATGAACACTGAAGCTTTCTTT
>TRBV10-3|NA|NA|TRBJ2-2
CAISASRTLNTGELFF
TGTGCCATCAGTGCGTCCAGGACACTGAACACCGGGGAGCTGTTTTTT
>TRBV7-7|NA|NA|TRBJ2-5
CASSLGLGSGETQYF
TGTGCCAGCAGCTTAGGATTAGGGAGCGGGGAGACCCAGTACTTC
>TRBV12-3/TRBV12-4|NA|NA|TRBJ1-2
CASSPGDYGYTF
TGTGCCAGCAGCCCGGGGGACTATGGCTACACCTTC
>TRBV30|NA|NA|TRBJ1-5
CAWSGQGGNQPQHF
TGTGCCTGGAGTGGGCAGGGTGGGAATCAGCCCCAGCATTTT
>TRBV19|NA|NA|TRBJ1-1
CASSIEATRLNTEAFF
TGTGCCAGTAGTATAGAGGCCACAAGACTTAACACTGAAGCTTTCTTT
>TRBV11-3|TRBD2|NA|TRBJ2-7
CASSPSGRVHEQYF
TGTGCCAGCAGCCCTAGCGGGAGGGTCCACGAGCAGTACTTC
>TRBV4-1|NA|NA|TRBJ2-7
CASSSQTGSAYEQYF
TGCGCCAGCAGCTCCCAGACAGGTTCGGCCTACGAGCAGTACTTC
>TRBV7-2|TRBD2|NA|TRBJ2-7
CASSRTSGSSYEQYF
TGTGCCAGCAGCAGGACTAGCGGGAGTTCGTACGAGCAGTACTTC
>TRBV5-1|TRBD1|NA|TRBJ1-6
CASSPGQVGNSPLHF
TGCGCCAGCAGCCCGGGACAGGTCGGGAATTCACCCCTCCACTTT
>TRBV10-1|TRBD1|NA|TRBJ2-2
CASSGTGNTGELFF
TGCGCCAGCAGTGGGACAGGGAACACCGGGGAGCTGTTTTTT
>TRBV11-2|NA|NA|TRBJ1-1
CASSPLMTDEAFF
TGTGCCAGCAGCCCTCTGATGACAGATGAAGCTTTCTTT
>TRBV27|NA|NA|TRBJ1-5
CASSPQRQDPNQPQHF
TGTGCCAGCAGTCCACAGAGACAGGACCCCAATCAGCCCCAGCATTTT
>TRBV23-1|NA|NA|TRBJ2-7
CASPTPHLGEQYF
TGCGCCAGCCCTACCCCCCACCTTGGCGAGCAGTACTTC
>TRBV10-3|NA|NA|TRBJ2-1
CAISGAGQINNEQFF
TGTGCCATCAGTGGGGCGGGACAGATTAACAATGAGCAGTTCTTC
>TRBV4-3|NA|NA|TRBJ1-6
CASSQFGRGGDSPLHF
TGCGCCAGCAGCCAATTTGGGCGTGGCGGGGATTCACCCCTCCACTTT
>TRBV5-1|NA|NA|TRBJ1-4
CASSLGQDEKLFF
TGCGCCAGCAGCTTGGGACAGGATGAAAAACTGTTTTTT
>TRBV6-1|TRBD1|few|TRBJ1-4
CASSEGQGGEKLFF
TGTGCCAGCAGTGAAGGACAGGGCGGAGAAAAACTGTTTTTT
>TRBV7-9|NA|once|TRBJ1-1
CASSLPGQNTEAFF
TGTGCCAGCAGCCTACCGGGACAGAACACTGAAGCTTTCTTT
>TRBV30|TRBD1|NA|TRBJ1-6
CAWSRRGLEGSPLHF
TGTGCCTGGAGTAGGAGGGGGCTGGAGGGTTCACCCCTCCACTTT
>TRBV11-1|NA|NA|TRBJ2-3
CASSLYVSRGDTQYF
TGTGCCAGCAGCTTATATGTTAGTAGGGGCGATACGCAGTATTTT
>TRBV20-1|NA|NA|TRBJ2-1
CSAIVVNEQFF
TGCAGTGCTATCGTAGTGAATGAGCAGTTCTTC
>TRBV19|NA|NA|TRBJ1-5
CASGEEGNQPQHF
TGTGCCAGCGGGGAGGAGGGCAATCAGCCCCAGCATTTT
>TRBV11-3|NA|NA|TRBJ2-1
CASSLARLGGNEQFF
TGTGCCAGCAGCTTAGCCCGACTTGGGGGGAATGAGCAGTTCTTC
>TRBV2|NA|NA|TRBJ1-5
CASSEWPSPQHF
TGTGCCAGCAGTGAATGGCCCTCGCCCCAGCATTTT
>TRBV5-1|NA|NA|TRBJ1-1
CASHQGGDTEAFF
TGCGCCAGCCATCAGGGAGGTGACACTGAAGCTTTCTTT
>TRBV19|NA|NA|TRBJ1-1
CASSIPRDSPEAFF
TGTGCCAGTAGTATCCCTCGGGACTCCCCAGAAGCTTTCTTT
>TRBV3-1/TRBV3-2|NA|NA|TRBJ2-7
CASSQDLVLLYEQYF
TGTGCCAGCAGCCAAGATTTGGTACTCCTATACGAGCAGTACTTC
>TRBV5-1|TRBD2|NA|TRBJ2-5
CASSSTSGSETQYF
TGCGCCAGCAGCTCGACTAGCGGGAGTGAGACCCAGTACTTC
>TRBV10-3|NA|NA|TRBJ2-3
CAISDGIGDTQYF
TGTGCCATCAGTGACGGGATAGGCGATACGCAGTATTTT
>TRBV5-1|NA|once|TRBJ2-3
CASSLNRPNTDTQYF
TGCGCCAGCAGCTTGAACAGGCCGAACACAGATACGCAGTATTTT
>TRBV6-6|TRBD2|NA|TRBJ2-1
CASSQPGLGTLRSEQFF
TGTGCCAGCAGTCAGCCGGGACTAGGGACCCTCAGGAGTGAGCAGTTCTTC
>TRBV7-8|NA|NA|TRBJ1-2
CASSLGRGGYTF
TGTGCCAGCAGCTTGGGGCGGGGAGGCTACACCTTC
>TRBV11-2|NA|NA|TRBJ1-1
CASSLLRENTEAFF
TGTGCCAGCAGCTTACTCAGGGAGAACACTGAAGCTTTCTTT
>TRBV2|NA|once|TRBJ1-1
CARDRLKNTEAFF
TGTGCCAGAGACAGGTTGAAGAACACTGAAGCTTTCTTT
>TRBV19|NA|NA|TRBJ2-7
CASSPLAGPEQYF
TGTGCCAGTAGTCCCCTCGCGGGGCCCGAGCAGTACTTC